Following are 8 T cell receptor beta chains from one sample sequenced in a study of PD-L1 blockade in urothelial cancer. Time point of the sample: peripheral blood 6 weeks after treatment start. TCRdb keeps only in-frame clones here, not all; method: immunoSEQ multiplex PCR. The repertoire has roughly 45,000 clones, around 80% of them found once; the top ten carry around 10%. The material was PBMCs, obtained around atezolizumab (anti-PD-L1) treatment. These receptors originate from a man aged 65-85 years with urothelial cancer.

CDR3 loop: CASSTTGSNEKLFF. As DNA, the CDR3 is TGTGCCAGCTCAACGACAGGGTCTAATGAAAAACTGTTTTTT. The chain uses TRBV18 and TRBJ1-4; 7 nucleotides match TRBD1. Germline V gene data show CDR1 as KGHSH and CDR2 as LQKENI. The CDR3 runs to 14 residues. Trimming cost V 5 bases and J 3 bases; bases outside gene matches: 3.

V usage is TRBV27 and J usage is TRBJ2-1; possibly TRBD1 for D (6 bases). V shed 6 bases and J shed 0 bases, with 21 bases lying between them. CDR3 length: 18 residues. Germline V CDR1 and CDR2: MNHEY, SMNVEV (reference sequence). The chain's CDR3 is CASRPGVGTSNSYNEQFF. In DNA, the CDR3 is TGTGCCAGCAGACCGGGCGTTGGGACATCCAACTCCTACAATGAGCAGTTCTTC.

The chain couples TRBV28 to TRBJ2-2, with D possibly TRBD2 on 5 matching bases. The germline gives CDR1 MDHEN, CDR2 SYDVKM. This CDR3 spans 13 amino acids. Trimming removed 8 bases at V and 1 base at J, with 8 bases between. The CDR3 sequence is CASGRLNTGELFF. The CDR3 bases are TGTGCCAGCGGGAGATTGAACACCGGGGAGCTGTTTTTT.

This clone was picked up a small number of times. The chain employs TRBV2 and TRBJ2-1; the match to TRBD2 covers 7 bases. CDR3 length: 16 amino acids. CDR1 and CDR2 (germline): SNHLY, FYNNEI. The J segment lost 4 bases and the V segment lost 5 bases, leaving 11 bases of the junction unmatched. CDR3 in DNA: TGTGCCAGCAGTAGAGATGGCGGGAGAAGGTACAATGAGCAGTTCTTC. Protein: CASSRDGGRRYNEQFF. The variable domain in full, with the rest retrieved from reference TRBV2 and TRBJ2-1, is EPEVTQTPSHQVTQMGQEVILRCVPISNHLYFYWYRQILGQKVEFLVSFYNNEISEKSEIFDDQFSVERPDGSNFTLKIRSTKLEDSAMYFCASSRDGGRRYNEQFFGPGTRLTVL.

The chain's CDR3 is CASSLDSPGFTGELFF. CDR3 bases: TGTGCCAGCAGCTTAGACTCTCCAGGGTTCACCGGGGAGCTGTTTTTT. The gene calls are TRBV7-3 and TRBJ2-2, with a possible D match to TRBD1 (5 bases). CDR1 and CDR2 from the germline V gene are SGHTA and FQGTGA. Deletions cut 2 bases from V and 4 bases from J, with 14 bases between. The length of the CDR3 is 16 residues.

The rearrangement joins TRBV28 to TRBJ2-6; 8 bases fit TRBD1. V was pared by 4 bases and J by 1 base, with 9 bases of the junction left unmatched. The CDR3 totals 18 residues. Germline CDR1 is MDHEN and CDR2 is SYDVKM. The CDR3 region has the DNA TGTGCCAGCAGTTCAACAGGGGGTGTTAGTTCTGGGGCCAACGTCCTGACTTTC. Its translation: CASSSTGGVSSGANVLTF. Complete variable domain (other parts from reference TRBV28 and TRBJ2-6): DVKVTQSSRYLVKRTGEKVFLECVQDMDHENMFWYRQDPGLGLRLIYFSYDVKMKEKGDIPEGYSVSREKKERFSLILESASTNQTSMYLCASSSTGGVSSGANVLTFGAGSRLTVL.

The chain recombines TRBV28 with TRBJ2-3; perhaps TRBD1 as D (5 bases). V was trimmed by 6 bases and J by 8 bases, leaving 18 bases between them. Germline CDR1 reads MDHEN; CDR2 reads SYDVKM. CDR3 size: 14 residues. CDR3 in amino acids: CASSLADSQGTQYF. DNA of the CDR3: TGTGCCAGCAGCTTAGCCGACAGCCAGGGTACGCAGTATTTT.

This sequence joins TRBV5-1 and TRBJ2-1; no firm D call. Trimming pared 0 bases from V and 3 bases from J, leaving 4 bases between. Looked up from germline, CDR1 is SGHRS and CDR2 is YFSETQ. The CDR3 is made up of 13 amino acids. CDR3 protein: CASSLGSYNEQFF. The CDR3 nucleotides read TGCGCCAGCAGCTTGGGCAGCTACAATGAGCAGTTCTTC.